Each of the 20 T cell receptor beta chains below was sequenced from the same sample in a study of vaccination effects on CD4 cells after COVID-19 (dated by TCRdb to between 2021 and 2023). Their antigens are not known. Library generation was performed with the immunoSEQ multiplex PCR assay. TCRdb holds this immuneACCESS table with in-frame rearrangements only. Some clones are missing; in checked studies, unresolved V genes explain under half, and the rest has no known cause. This sample lists 27,000 or so clones; roughly four fifths were detected once. The ten largest make up more than 1.4% of the sample. The ViraFEST assay stimulated PBMC with viral peptide pools and then used TCR sequencing to identify antigen-specific CD4+ T cell clonotypes by expansion. After less than 13 days of culture, CD4+ T cells were isolated with the EasySep CD4+ T cell isolation kit. Participants received two doses of either the BNT162b2 or the mRNA-1273 mRNA SARS-CoV-2 vaccine.

The source material was CD4+ T cells from PBMCs cultured with HCoV-NL63 spike peptides, sampled after COVID-19 vaccination. The cell subset or site label, read with the paper, signifies: HCoV-NL63 spike overlapping peptide pool stimulation. The receptors were gathered from a human donor who received a COVID-19 vaccine. Some clones in this sample may be carry-over from other donors' samples.

The chain is built from TRBV6-2 or TRBV6-3 and TRBJ1-5; TRBD1 aligns across 8 bases. Germline V gene data show CDR1 as MNHEY and CDR2 as SVGEGT. The trim removed 5 bases at V and 1 base at J, leaving 7 bases unmatched. The CDR3 covers 16 residues. CDR3 amino acids: CASSKGQGGSNQPQHF. The CDR3 nucleotides read TGTGCCAGCAGTAAAGGACAGGGAGGAAGCAATCAGCCCCAGCATTTT.

The V and J genes are TRBV6-5 and TRBJ1-2; D might be TRBD1 (6 bases). The CDR3 has 14 residues. CDR1 and CDR2 (germline): MNHEY, SVGAGI. V was cut by 6 bases and J by 5 bases, with 16 bases left in between. CDR3 sequence (DNA): TGTGCCAGCAGGTTGGGGGGGCTGGGGTATGGCTACACCTTC. Residues: CASRLGGLGYGYTF.

The chain is built from TRBV12-3 or TRBV12-4 and TRBJ2-7; 8 nucleotides align to TRBD1. The CDR3 sequence is 13 residues long. With 4 bases clipped from V and 3 bases from J, the junction kept 2 bases outside the gene matches. CDR3 residues: CASSSGQGYEQYV. The CDR3, as DNA: TGTGCCAGCAGTTCCGGACAGGGCTACGAGCAGTACGTC.

V usage is TRBV6-5 and J usage is TRBJ2-2; 8 bases line up with TRBD1. Per germline, CDR1 MNHEY and CDR2 SVGAGI. The CDR3 loop spans 14 amino acids. The ends lost 6 bases at V and 4 bases at J; junction bases unmatched: 4. The CDR3: CASRRDRSTGELFF. The CDR3 DNA reads as TGTGCCAGCAGGCGGGACAGGTCCACCGGGGAGCTGTTTTTT.

The chain recombines TRBV4-1 with TRBJ1-2; D is unclear. The germline V gene has CDR1 MGHRA and CDR2 YSYEKL. V dropped 3 bases and J dropped 3 bases, with 8 bases sitting between them. The CDR3 loop spans 13 amino acids. Here the CDR3 DNA reads TGCGCCAGCAGCCAGGGCTTCGACTATGGCTACACCTTC. Residues: CASSQGFDYGYTF.

The rearrangement uses TRBV5-1 and TRBJ1-2; tentatively, D is TRBD1 (5 bases). The CDR3 has 14 amino acids. V was trimmed by 0 bases and J by 5 bases, leaving 11 bases between them. CDR1 SGHRS and CDR2 YFSETQ come from the germline V gene. The CDR3 spells CASSLGQRLYGYTF. The CDR3 DNA is TGCGCCAGCAGCTTGGGACAGAGGCTATATGGCTACACCTTC.

This chain links TRBV4-2 with TRBJ2-5, with D uncertain. The germline CDR1 and CDR2 sequences are LGHNA and YNFKEQ. Trimming left V 4 bases short and J 5 bases short, with 8 bases between. The CDR3 is 12 residues long. CDR3 nucleotides: TGTGCCAGCAGCCTAGGGTGGGAGACCCAGTACTTC. Residues: CASSLGWETQYF.

DNA for the CDR3: TGTGCCAGCAGCCCGACCCGGGGACAGGGGGTTTACGAGCAGTACGTC. Translated, it gives CASSPTRGQGVYEQYV. The gene calls are TRBV5-5 and TRBJ2-7; the match to TRBD1 covers 11 bases. The V segment lost 4 bases and the J segment 4 bases; nucleotides outside the gene matches: 10. The CDR3 loop spans 16 amino acids. Germline CDR1 and CDR2: SGHKS and YYEKEE (reference sequence).

DNA of the CDR3: TGTGCCTGGACTCGGAGAGGAAACACCATATATTTT. Protein: CAWTRRGNTIYF. J is TRBJ1-3 and V is TRBV30; D unresolved. The ends were cut back, 4 bases at V and 4 bases at J, with 8 bases in the middle. This CDR3 contains 12 residues. The germline V gene encodes CDR1 GTSNPN and CDR2 SVGIG (reference sequence).

CDR3 in amino acids: CASSIGGTGVRNTEAFF. DNA for the CDR3: TGTGCCAGTAGTATAGGCGGGACAGGGGTTCGGAACACTGAAGCTTTCTTT. The chain carries TRBV19 and TRBJ1-1; 10 bases align to TRBD1. The junction had 6 bases not matched to a gene; V was cut back by 1 base and J by 1 base. The germline CDR1 and CDR2 sequences are LNHDA and SQIVND (reference sequence). This CDR3 is 17 amino acids long.

This clone was seen a single time. The chain employs TRBV10-2 and TRBJ1-2; D possibly corresponds to TRBD1 (6 bases). Germline loops: CDR1 WSHSY, CDR2 SAAADI. The CDR3 spans 14 residues. The V end was cut by 3 bases, the J end by 4 bases, with 12 bases between. The CDR3: CASSDDGRGYGYTF. In DNA, the CDR3 is TGCGCCAGCAGTGACGATGGCAGGGGCTATGGCTACACCTTC.

The chain uses TRBV18 and TRBJ2-2; possibly TRBD1 for D (5 bases). The germline V gene encodes CDR1 KGHSH and CDR2 LQKENI. This CDR3 has 15 residues. With 3 bases removed from V and 3 bases from J, the gap between germline ends came to 11 bases. CDR3 loop: CASSPGPKHTGELFF. CDR3 sequence (DNA): TGTGCCAGCTCACCGGGGCCAAAACACACCGGGGAGCTGTTTTTT.

The chain combines TRBV6-5 with TRBJ1-6; D gene ambiguous. This CDR3 region has 15 residues. Trimming took off 7 bases at V and 3 bases at J, with 13 bases between the two ends. Germline CDR1 is MNHEY and CDR2 is SVGAGI. The chain's CDR3 is CASMDLPDYNSPLHF. The DNA for the CDR3 is TGTGCCAGCATGGACCTCCCCGACTATAATTCACCCCTCCACTTT.

The chain combines TRBV20-1 with TRBJ2-5; D not certain. V was cut by 3 bases and J by 3 bases, with 8 bases left in between. The CDR3 has 12 residues. CDR1 and CDR2 (germline): DFQATT, SNEGSKA (reference sequence). In nucleotides, the CDR3 is TGCAGTGCTAGTAAGGGAAAAGAGACCCAGTACTTC. Its protein product is CSASKGKETQYF.

CDR3 DNA sequence: TGTGCCAGCAGTTTAAGTCTCTACAATGAGCAGTTCTTC. Translation: CASSLSLYNEQFF. The gene calls are TRBV27 and TRBJ2-1, with D uncertain. Per the germline V gene, CDR1 is MNHEY and CDR2 is SMNVEV (reference sequence). The CDR3 covers 13 residues. The germline V and J ends were trimmed by 2 bases and 3 bases, with 5 bases remaining between them.

V usage is TRBV21-1 and J usage is TRBJ2-5; the table's D gene call, TRBD1, was not cross checked with the DNA. TRBV21-1 is labeled a pseudogene. CDR3 length: 17 amino acids. DNA for the CDR3: TGTGCCAGCAGCAAAGTGACCCCTGGGACAGGGAAGGAGACCCAGTACTTC. It is translated as CASSKVTPGTGKETQYF.

In its sample, this clone was seen once. The V gene is TRBV6-5, the J gene TRBJ1-1, with a tentative D call TRBD1 (5 bases). This CDR3 is 14 amino acids long. Germline V gene data show CDR1 as MNHEY and CDR2 as SVGAGI. Trimming removed 0 bases from V and 3 bases from J, with 8 bases in between. The CDR3 loop is CASSYSSGDTEAFF. CDR3 nucleotides: TGTGCCAGCAGTTACTCCTCGGGGGACACTGAAGCTTTCTTT.

The gene calls are TRBV7-2 and TRBJ1-4; D call uncertain. V was clipped by 2 bases and J by 6 bases, with 10 bases between them. The germline V gene has CDR1 SGHTA and CDR2 FQGNSA. The length of the CDR3 is 14 residues. The CDR3: CASSLIYGDEKLFF. CDR3 bases: TGTGCCAGCAGCTTAATATATGGGGATGAAAAACTGTTTTTT.

This chain connects TRBV7-6 to TRBJ2-1; either TRBD1 or TRBD2 may supply D (5 bases each). CDR1 and CDR2 from the germline V gene are SGHVS and FNYEAQ. The germline V and J ends were trimmed by 5 bases and 5 bases, with 25 bases remaining between them. The CDR3 is made up of 18 amino acids. DNA for the CDR3: TGTGCCAGCAGCGCCCGAAGTGTGGGGGAGTTTAGGCACAATGAGCAGTTCTTC. Protein: CASSARSVGEFRHNEQFF.

V and J are TRBV20-1 and TRBJ1-1; D is ambiguous. The CDR3 has 11 amino acids. Trimming stripped 7 bases from V and 10 bases from J, with 16 bases between. From germline, CDR1 is DFQATT and CDR2 SNEGSKA (reference sequence). The chain's CDR3 is CSVSEGSIAFF. Written as DNA, the CDR3 is TGCAGTGTTTCCGAAGGGTCAATAGCTTTCTTT.